This TCR beta chain was sequenced during a study of Ad26.COV2.S vaccination and SARS-CoV-2 variants. Overall study: Donor got 5x10^10 or 1x10^11 viral particles of Ad26.COV2.S.

Sequencing was performed with immunoSEQ multiplex PCR; in TCRdb, only in-frame clones are kept and a portion is missing. The sample holds 350,000 to 450,000 clones, 83% seen once. The treatment here: roughly 20 received Ad26.COV2.S at low or high dose, single or two shots; 5 received placebo; per-sample allocation not given. Samples analyzed were those drawn on day 63 after the first vaccine or placebo injection. Vaccine was an Ad26 vector expressing Wuhan-strain SARS-CoV-2 spike. A note on this clone: The antigen is not known.

Notes on the study in general: Responses of T cells in total may have been underestimated by the TCR breadth and depth analyses.

The sample here was peripheral blood, taken in a trial of Ad26.COV2.S vaccine versus placebo. The clonotype comes from a person aged 18 to 65 who received the Ad26.COV2.S COVID-19 vaccine or a placebo.

CDR3 bases: TGTGCCAGCAGCCAATACAACACTGAAGCTTTCTTT. Translation: CASSQYNTEAFF. The gene calls are TRBV11-2 and TRBJ1-1; no firm D call. CDR3 length: 12 residues. The germline V and J ends were trimmed by 5 bases and 2 bases, with 6 bases remaining between them. The germline CDR1 and CDR2 sequences are SGHAT and FQNNGV.